This TCR beta chain comes out of a study of blood T cell repertoires in COVID-19. On the study more broadly: Sites across the United States, Italy and Spain contributed samples from acute and convalescent COVID-19. In each case, the material was cDNA or gDNA derived from T cells, B-cell-depleted T cells, or PBMCs.

The junction had 12 bases not matched to a gene; V was cut back by 3 bases and J by 10 bases. The CDR3 is made up of 15 amino acids. The germline gives CDR1 GTSNPN, CDR2 SVGIG (reference sequence). A few counts support this clone. A Seattle source enrolled patients during active infection and followed them longitudinally. The repertoire was sequenced with immunoSEQ multiplex PCR; TCRdb's copy has only in-frame clones and lacks some. The sample has roughly 250,000 clones; about 85% are singletons. This receptor was identified in a human donor with COVID-19, enrolled during active disease. The donor label of this sample is uncertain. V is TRBV30 and J is TRBJ1-6; the match to TRBD1 covers 7 bases. Input material: peripheral blood. CDR3 in DNA: TGTGCCTGGAGCTCTCTTAGAGGGGGCAAATCACCCCTCCACTTT. It translates to CAWSSLRGGKSPLHF.